Sequencing of this T cell receptor (beta chain) was carried out in a study of T cells in Graves' hyperthyroidism and ophthalmopathy. Of note for this clonotype: As yet, its antigen is unknown. An end of the junction does not agree with germline; a read error may underlie this.

RNA transcripts gave rise to amplified TCR beta CDR3 regions. When the TCR CDR3 underwent first-round RT-PCR, the HTBI primer set was used. TCRdb re-analysed the multiplex PCR reads in MiXCR, keeping a single row per CDR3 protein. The data show almost 350,000 distinct CDR3 sequences, about a sixth seen once. This sample holds PBMCs from under 11 ml fresh peripheral blood. General observations from the study: Most clonotypes expanded in thyroid above 0.001 were likewise present in blood.

The sequence was collected from a woman aged 35 to 49 with Graves' ophthalmopathy. Sequences were obtained from blood.

CDR3 residues: CASSERPRRGIYGYSF. As DNA, the CDR3 is TGTGCCAGCAGTGAAAGGCCCAGACGGGGTATCTATGGCTACTCTTTC. The V gene is TRBV6-1, the J gene TRBJ1-2; no clear D gene. The CDR3 consists of 16 residues. In germline, CDR1 is MNHNS, CDR2 SASEGT.